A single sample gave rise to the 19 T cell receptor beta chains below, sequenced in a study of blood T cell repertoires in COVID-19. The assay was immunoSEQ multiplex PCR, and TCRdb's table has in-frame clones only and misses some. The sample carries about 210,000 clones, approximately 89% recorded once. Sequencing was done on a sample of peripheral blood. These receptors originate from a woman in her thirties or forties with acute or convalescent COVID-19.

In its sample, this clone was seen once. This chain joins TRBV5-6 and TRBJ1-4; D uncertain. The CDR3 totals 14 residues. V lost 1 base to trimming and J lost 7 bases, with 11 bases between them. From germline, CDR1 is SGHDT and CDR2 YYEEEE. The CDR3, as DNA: TGTGCCAGCAGCTTGCTTACAGTTGGTGAAAAACTGTTTTTT. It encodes CASSLLTVGEKLFF.

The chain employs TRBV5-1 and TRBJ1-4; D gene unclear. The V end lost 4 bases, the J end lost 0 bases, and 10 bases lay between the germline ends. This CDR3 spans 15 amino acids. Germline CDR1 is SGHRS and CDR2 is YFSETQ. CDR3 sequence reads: CASSPALATNEKLFF. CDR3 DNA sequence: TGCGCCAGCAGCCCAGCCCTAGCAACTAATGAAAAACTGTTTTTT.

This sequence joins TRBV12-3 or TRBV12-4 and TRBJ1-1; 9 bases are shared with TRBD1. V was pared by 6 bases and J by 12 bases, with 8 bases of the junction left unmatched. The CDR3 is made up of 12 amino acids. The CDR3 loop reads CASRIMTGGSFF. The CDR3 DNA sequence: TGTGCCAGCAGGATTATGACAGGGGGATCTTTCTTT.

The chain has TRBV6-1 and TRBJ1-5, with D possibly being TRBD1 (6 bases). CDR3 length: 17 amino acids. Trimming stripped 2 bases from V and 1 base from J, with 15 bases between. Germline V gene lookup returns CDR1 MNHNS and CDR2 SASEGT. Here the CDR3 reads CASSEIWTAVSNQPQHF. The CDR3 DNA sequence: TGTGCCAGCAGTGAAATATGGACAGCAGTCAGCAATCAGCCCCAGCATTTT.

The CDR3 region is CASSRTGNQPQHF. CDR3 nucleotides: TGTGCCAGCAGCCGGACAGGTAATCAGCCCCAGCATTTT. The rearrangement uses TRBV7-8 and TRBJ1-5; TRBD1 matches 7 bases. The J segment lost 4 bases and the V segment lost 5 bases, leaving 2 bases of the junction unmatched. This CDR3 has 13 residues. In germline, CDR1 is SGHVS, CDR2 FQNEAQ.

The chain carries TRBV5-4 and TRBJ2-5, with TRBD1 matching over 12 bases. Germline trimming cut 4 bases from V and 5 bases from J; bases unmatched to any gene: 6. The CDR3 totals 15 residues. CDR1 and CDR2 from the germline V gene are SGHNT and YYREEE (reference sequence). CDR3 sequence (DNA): TGTGCCAGCAGCACGGGGACAGGGGGCGTGGAGACCCAGTACTTC. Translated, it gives CASSTGTGGVETQYF. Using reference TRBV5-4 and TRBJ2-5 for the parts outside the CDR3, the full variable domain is ETGVTQSPTHLIKTRGQQVTLRCSSQSGHNTVSWYQQALGQGPQFIFQYYREEENGRGNFPPRFSGLQFPNYSSELNVNALELDDSALYLCASSTGTGGVETQYFGPGTRLLVL.

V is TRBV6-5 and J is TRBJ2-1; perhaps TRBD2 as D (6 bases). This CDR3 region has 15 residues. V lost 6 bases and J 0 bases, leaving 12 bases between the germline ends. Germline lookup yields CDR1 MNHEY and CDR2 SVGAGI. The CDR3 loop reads CASRTAGSSYNEQFF. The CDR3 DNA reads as TGTGCCAGCAGAACCGCGGGGAGCTCCTACAATGAGCAGTTCTTC.

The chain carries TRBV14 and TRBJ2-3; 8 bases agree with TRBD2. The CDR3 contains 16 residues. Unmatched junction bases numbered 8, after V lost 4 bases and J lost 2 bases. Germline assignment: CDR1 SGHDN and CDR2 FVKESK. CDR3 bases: TGTGCCAGCAGCCCAATAGCGGGGCGCTTCACAGATACGCAGTATTTT. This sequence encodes CASSPIAGRFTDTQYF.

This chain's CDR3 is CASSFEAATSGNTIYF. DNA for the CDR3: TGTGCCAGCAGCTTTGAGGCAGCCACATCTGGAAACACCATATATTTT. This chain connects TRBV5-6 to TRBJ1-3; D call uncertain. Germline loops: CDR1 SGHDT, CDR2 YYEEEE. The CDR3 sequence is 16 residues long. V dropped 2 bases and J dropped 1 base, with 13 bases sitting between them.

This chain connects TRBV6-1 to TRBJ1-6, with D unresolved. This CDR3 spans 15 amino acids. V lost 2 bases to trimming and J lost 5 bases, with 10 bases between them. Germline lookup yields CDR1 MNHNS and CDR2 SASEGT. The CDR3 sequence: CASSELGRDNSPLHF. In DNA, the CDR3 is TGTGCCAGCAGTGAACTAGGCAGAGATAATTCACCCCTCCACTTT.

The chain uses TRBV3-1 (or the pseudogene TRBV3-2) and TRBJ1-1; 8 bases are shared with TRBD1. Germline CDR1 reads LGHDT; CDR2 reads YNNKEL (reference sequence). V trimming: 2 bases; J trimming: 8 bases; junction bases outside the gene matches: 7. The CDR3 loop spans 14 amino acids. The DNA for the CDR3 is TGTGCCAGCAGCCAACTGGACAGGGAATCGGAAGCTTTCTTT. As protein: CASSQLDRESEAFF.

The CDR3 reads CASSFATTTFATDTQYF. The CDR3 DNA follows: TGTGCCAGCAGCTTCGCGACGACAACTTTCGCGACAGATACGCAGTATTTT. This chain connects TRBV5-4 to TRBJ2-3; D is undetermined. The germline V gene encodes CDR1 SGHNT and CDR2 YYREEE (reference sequence). CDR3 length: 17 residues. V shed 2 bases and J shed 3 bases, with 19 bases lying between them.

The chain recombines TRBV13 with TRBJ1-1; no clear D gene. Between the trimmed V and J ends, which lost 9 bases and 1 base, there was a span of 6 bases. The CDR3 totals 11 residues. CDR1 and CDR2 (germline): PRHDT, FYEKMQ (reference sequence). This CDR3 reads CASSGNTEAFF. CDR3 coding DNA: TGTGCCAGTTCAGGGAACACTGAAGCTTTCTTT.

CDR3 bases: TGTGCCAGCAGTTTAAACATTTACAATGAGCAGTTCTTC. It encodes CASSLNIYNEQFF. The V and J genes are TRBV12-3 or TRBV12-4 and TRBJ2-1, with D unclear. There are 13 residues in the CDR3. The V end lost 2 bases, the J end lost 4 bases, and 6 bases lay between the germline ends.

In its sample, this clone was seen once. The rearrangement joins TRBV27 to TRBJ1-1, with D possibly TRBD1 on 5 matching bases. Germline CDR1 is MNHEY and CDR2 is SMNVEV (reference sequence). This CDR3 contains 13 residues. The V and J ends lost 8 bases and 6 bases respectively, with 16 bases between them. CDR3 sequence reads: CASGAMNPAEAFF. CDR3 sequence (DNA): TGTGCCAGCGGGGCCATGAACCCCGCTGAAGCTTTCTTT.

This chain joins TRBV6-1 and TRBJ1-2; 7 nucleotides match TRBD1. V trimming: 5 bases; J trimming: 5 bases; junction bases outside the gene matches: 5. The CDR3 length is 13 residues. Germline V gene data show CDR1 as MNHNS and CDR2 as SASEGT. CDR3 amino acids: CASSRPGGYGYTF. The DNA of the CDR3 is TGTGCCAGCAGTCGTCCAGGGGGTTATGGCTACACCTTC.

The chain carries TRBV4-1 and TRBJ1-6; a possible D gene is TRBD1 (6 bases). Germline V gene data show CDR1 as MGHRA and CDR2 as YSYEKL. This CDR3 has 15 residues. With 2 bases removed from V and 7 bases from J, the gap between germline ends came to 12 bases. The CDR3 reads CASSQPGHVNSPLHF. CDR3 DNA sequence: TGCGCCAGCAGCCAACCGGGACACGTCAATTCACCCCTCCACTTT.

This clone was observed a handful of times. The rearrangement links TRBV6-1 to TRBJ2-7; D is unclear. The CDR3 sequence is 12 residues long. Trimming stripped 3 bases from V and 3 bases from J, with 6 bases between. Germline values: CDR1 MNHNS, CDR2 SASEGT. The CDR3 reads CASSEHNYEQYV. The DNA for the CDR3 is TGTGCCAGCAGTGAGCACAACTACGAGCAGTACGTC.

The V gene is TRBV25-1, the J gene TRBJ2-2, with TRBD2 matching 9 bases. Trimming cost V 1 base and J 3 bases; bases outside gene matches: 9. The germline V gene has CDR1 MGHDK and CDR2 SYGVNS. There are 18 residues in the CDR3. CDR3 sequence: CASSEWSAGGHDTGELFF. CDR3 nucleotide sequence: TGTGCCAGCAGTGAATGGTCGGCGGGGGGGCACGACACCGGGGAGCTGTTTTTT.